These 27 T cell receptor beta chains share one sample of origin, sequenced in a study of Ad26.COV2.S vaccination and SARS-CoV-2 variants. TCRdb's copy holds only in-frame clones and misses some; the assay was immunoSEQ multiplex PCR. The sample shows some 640,000 clones, more than 80% of them seen only once. Noted treatment: around 19 received Ad26.COV2.S at low or high dose, single or two shots; 5 received placebo; per-sample allocation not given. Collection of the samples took place on day 63 after the first injection of vaccine or placebo. Sequencing was performed on peripheral blood, taken in a trial of Ad26.COV2.S vaccine versus placebo. The receptors come from a person aged 18-60 years who received the Ad26.COV2.S COVID-19 vaccine or a placebo.

The rearrangement links TRBV2 to TRBJ2-2; D is undetermined. V was shortened by 11 bases and J by 1 base, with 11 bases between the two germline ends. Germline values: CDR1 SNHLY, CDR2 FYNNEI. The CDR3 is 13 amino acids. CDR3 in amino acids: CAAQGMNTGELFF. CDR3 in DNA: TGTGCCGCCCAAGGGATGAACACCGGGGAGCTGTTTTTT.

The rearrangement joins TRBV5-1 to TRBJ2-5; 10 bases are shared with TRBD1. V was pared by 1 base and J by 5 bases, with 5 bases of the junction left unmatched. Per germline, CDR1 SGHRS and CDR2 YFSETQ. This CDR3 contains 15 residues. The DNA of the CDR3 is TGCGCCAGCAGCTTGCGACAGGGGGCGCCGGAGACCCAGTACTTC. This sequence encodes CASSLRQGAPETQYF.

The rearrangement joins TRBV9 to TRBJ1-5, with a weak D call TRBD1 (6 bases). CDR1 is SGDLS and CDR2 is YYNGEE in the germline V gene. The CDR3 runs 15 residues. Trimming removed 3 bases from V and 2 bases from J, with 12 bases in between. The DNA of the CDR3 is TGTGCCAGCAGCGGTGAGGGGGAGGGCAATCAGCCCCAGCATTTT. Translated: CASSGEGEGNQPQHF.

The chain couples TRBV18 to TRBJ1-1; unclear D gene. The ends were cut back, 3 bases at V and 0 bases at J, with 17 bases in the middle. This CDR3 is 17 amino acids long. Per the germline V gene, CDR1 is KGHSH and CDR2 is LQKENI. This chain's CDR3 is CASSPLVWSSMNTEAFF. As DNA, the CDR3 is TGTGCCAGCTCACCCCTTGTTTGGTCAAGCATGAACACTGAAGCTTTCTTT.

The V call is TRBV29-1, the J call TRBJ2-1, with D possibly being TRBD1 (6 bases). This CDR3 has 16 residues. The germline V gene has CDR1 SQVTM and CDR2 ANQGSEA. The ends were cut back, 4 bases at V and 0 bases at J, with 16 bases in the middle. As DNA, the CDR3 is TGCAGCGTTGTTGGACAGAGAGCTAGCTCCTACAATGAGCAGTTCTTC. It yields the protein CSVVGQRASSYNEQFF.

The chain combines TRBV19 with TRBJ2-7; 12 bases agree with TRBD1. Losses at the gene ends were 5 bases for V and 4 bases for J; bases not matched to a gene: 9. The length of the CDR3 is 16 residues. Germline assignment: CDR1 LNHDA and CDR2 SQIVND (reference sequence). The CDR3 here is CASSAPGQGAGYEQYF. CDR3 bases: TGTGCCAGTAGTGCTCCGGGACAGGGGGCGGGATACGAGCAGTACTTC.

This clone was picked up one time. This chain uses TRBV15 with TRBJ2-1; possibly TRBD1 for D (5 bases). From germline, CDR1 is LNHNV and CDR2 YYDKDF (reference sequence). CDR3 length: 14 amino acids. Trimming shortened V by 1 base and J by 10 bases, and 14 bases separated the two germline ends. CDR3 DNA: TGTGCCACCAGCAGAGCAGGACCACAGGCCGAGCAGTTCTTC. It encodes CATSRAGPQAEQFF.

This chain joins TRBV6-5 and TRBJ2-7; 8 nucleotides match TRBD2. This CDR3 region has 15 residues. V shed 5 bases and J 0 bases; nucleotides not matched to a gene: 6. CDR1 is MNHEY, CDR2 SVGAGI, per germline. CDR3 sequence: CASSIQSGSSYEQYF. The CDR3 nucleotides are TGTGCCAGCAGTATTCAGAGCGGGAGCTCCTACGAGCAGTACTTC.

The CDR3 loop reads CASTPWTGPPNEQFF. CDR3 DNA: TGTGCCAGCACCCCCTGGACAGGGCCCCCGAATGAGCAGTTCTTC. The chain carries TRBV6-2 or TRBV6-3 and TRBJ2-1; TRBD1 agrees at 8 bases. Germline CDR1 and CDR2: MNHEY and SVGEGT. The V gene end was trimmed by 7 bases and the J gene end by 7 bases; junction bases not matched to a gene: 12. The CDR3 runs 15 residues.

In nucleotides, the CDR3 is TGTGCCTGGAGTGTAGTAGCGGGACCCCACTCCTACGAGCAGTACTTC. This codes for CAWSVVAGPHSYEQYF. The V gene is TRBV30, the J gene TRBJ2-7, with 8 bases aligning to TRBD2. The V gene's germline CDR1 is GTSNPN and CDR2 SVGIG (reference sequence). With V trimmed by 0 bases and J by 0 bases, 7 bases remained unmatched. This CDR3 contains 16 residues.

This clone occurred once. The chain is built from TRBV7-9 and TRBJ2-5; D gene ambiguous. CDR3 length: 15 amino acids. CDR1 is SEHNR and CDR2 is FQNEAQ in the germline V gene (reference sequence). V lost 3 bases, J lost 5 bases, and 16 bases lay in between. The CDR3: CASSFRASGRETQYF. DNA for the CDR3: TGTGCCAGCAGCTTCCGGGCCTCAGGACGGGAGACCCAGTACTTC.

The chain employs TRBV18 and TRBJ2-3; D unresolved. The V end lost 5 bases, the J end lost 0 bases, and 6 bases lay between the germline ends. The CDR3 is 13 residues long. Germline-derived CDR1 and CDR2 are KGHSH and LQKENI. Here the CDR3 reads CASSVGSTDTQYF. The CDR3 bases are TGTGCCAGCTCAGTAGGGAGCACAGATACGCAGTATTTT.

The genes are TRBV9 and TRBJ1-6; D might be TRBD1 (5 bases). Germline values: CDR1 SGDLS, CDR2 YYNGEE. The ends were cut back, 0 bases at V and 6 bases at J, with 7 bases in the middle. CDR3 length: 14 residues. The CDR3 protein is CASSVGGINSPLHF. In nucleotides, the CDR3 is TGTGCCAGCAGCGTAGGGGGGATTAATTCACCCCTCCACTTT.

J is TRBJ2-7 and V is TRBV1; whether TRBD2, the table's D call, matches the DNA was not checked. TRBV1 corresponds to a pseudogene. The CDR3 extends over 14 amino acids. The CDR3 nucleotides are TGCACCAGCAGCCGGGACTCCTGGTTCTACGAGCAGTACTTC. Its translation is CTSSRDSWFYEQYF.

This clone was counted a few times. The rearrangement links TRBV5-4 to TRBJ2-1; D not certain. Germline CDR1 reads SGHNT; CDR2 reads YYREEE (reference sequence). The CDR3 is made up of 15 amino acids. With 6 bases removed from V and 0 bases from J, the gap between germline ends came to 13 bases. The CDR3 region is CASTNGSSSYNEQFF. The CDR3 nucleotides read TGTGCCAGCACCAACGGTTCGAGCTCCTACAATGAGCAGTTCTTC.

With respect to this clone: The sample carries other DNA sequences with the same CDR3. The CDR3, as DNA: TGTGCCAGTAGTATAGATAGGGGTACCTACGAGCAGTACTTC. Encoded protein: CASSIDRGTYEQYF. This sequence joins TRBV19 and TRBJ2-7; TRBD1 might be the D (5 bases). The germline CDR1 and CDR2 sequences are LNHDA and SQIVND (reference sequence). CDR3 size: 14 residues. V was trimmed by 0 bases and J by 2 bases, leaving 8 bases between them. The full variable domain, with the rest looked up from reference TRBV19 and TRBJ2-7, is DGGITQSPKYLFRKEGQNVTLSCEQNLNHDAMYWYRQDPGQGLRLIYYSQIVNDFQKGDIAEGYSVSREKKESFPLTVTSAQKNPTAFYLCASSIDRGTYEQYFGPGTRLTVT.

The rearrangement links TRBV25-1 to TRBJ2-1; tentative D call: TRBD1 (6 bases). Trimming stripped 8 bases from V and 3 bases from J, with 11 bases between. CDR3 length: 13 amino acids. Germline CDR1 is MGHDK and CDR2 is SYGVNS. CDR3: CASAPTGYNEQFF. The CDR3, as DNA: TGTGCCAGCGCACCGACAGGCTACAATGAGCAGTTCTTC.

This clone showed up just once. The chain joins TRBV29-1 to TRBJ1-2; D possibly corresponds to TRBD1 (5 bases). Germline CDR1 SQVTM, CDR2 ANQGSEA. The length of the CDR3 is 14 residues. Trimming took off 1 base at V and 5 bases at J, with 14 bases between the two ends. The CDR3 coding sequence is TGCAGCGTTGAAGGGGGACGGAGCACTTATGGCTACACCTTC. This translates into CSVEGGRSTYGYTF.

The chain combines TRBV5-5 with TRBJ1-5, with D possibly being TRBD1 (6 bases). Germline-derived CDR1 and CDR2 are SGHKS and YYEKEE (reference sequence). V lost 4 bases and J lost 3, with 14 bases in between. The CDR3 totals 15 residues. CDR3 protein: CASSTGTKFNQPQHF. In DNA, the CDR3 is TGTGCCAGCAGCACCGGGACAAAGTTCAATCAGCCCCAGCATTTT. The full variable domain, its missing parts supplied by reference TRBV5-5 and TRBJ1-5, is DAGVTQSPTHLIKTRGQQVTLRCSPISGHKSVSWYQQVLGQGPQFIFQYYEKEERGRGNFPDRFSARQFPNYSSELNVNALLLGDSALYLCASSTGTKFNQPQHFGDGTRLSIL.

As regards this clone: The junction and the germline gene differ at one end; a read error may be behind it. The rearrangement uses TRBV25-1 and TRBJ2-2, with a tentative D call TRBD2 (7 bases). This CDR3 comprises 14 residues. The V gene's germline CDR1 is MGHDK and CDR2 SYGVNS. CDR3 in amino acids: CATSGGGIDGELFF. In DNA, the CDR3 is TGTGCCACCAGTGGGGGGGGCATTGACGGGGAGCTGTTTTTT.

V usage is TRBV27 and J usage is TRBJ1-2; D might be TRBD1 (5 bases). Trimming cost V 4 bases and J 7 bases, with 13 bases left between them. Germline V gene lookup returns CDR1 MNHEY and CDR2 SMNVEV (reference sequence). The CDR3 extends over 13 amino acids. The CDR3 sequence: CASSWGRGSGYTF. CDR3 nucleotide sequence: TGTGCCAGCAGTTGGGGACGGGGGTCTGGCTACACCTTC.

The rearrangement uses TRBV7-2 and TRBJ1-2, with 8 bases aligning to TRBD1. CDR3 size: 13 residues. Germline trimming cut 5 bases from V and 5 bases from J; bases unmatched to any gene: 4. Germline V gene sequence: CDR1 SGHTA, CDR2 FQGNSA. Written as DNA, the CDR3 is TGTGCCAGCAGCCCGGGACAGGAGTATGGCTACACCTTC. Translation gives CASSPGQEYGYTF.

The gene calls are TRBV11-1 and TRBJ2-4; 8 positions match TRBD1. V lost 5 bases and J lost 1; bases outside the gene matches: 7. CDR1 is SGHAT, CDR2 FQDESV, per germline (reference sequence). The CDR3 extends over 16 amino acids. CDR3 region: CASSPDRGVAKNIQYF. The CDR3 DNA reads TGTGCCAGCAGCCCAGACAGGGGTGTTGCCAAAAACATTCAGTACTTC.

This chain links TRBV6-5 with TRBJ1-2; D remains unclear. Germline assignment: CDR1 MNHEY and CDR2 SVGAGI. Trimming took 0 bases from V and 3 from J, leaving 5 bases between them. The length of the CDR3 is 13 residues. For the CDR3, the DNA is TGTGCCAGCAGTTACTCGTCAGACTATGGCTACACCTTC. Protein: CASSYSSDYGYTF.

The chain employs TRBV7-6 and TRBJ2-2, with a tentative D call TRBD1 (5 bases). Trimming stripped 2 bases from V and 3 bases from J, with 10 bases between. The germline V gene encodes CDR1 SGHVS and CDR2 FNYEAQ. The CDR3 consists of 15 residues. CDR3 loop: CASSLSRVDTGELFF. The CDR3 coding sequence is TGTGCCAGCAGCTTATCCAGGGTTGACACCGGGGAGCTGTTTTTT.

This clone was recorded once. This chain links TRBV4-1 with TRBJ2-7; D is ambiguous. Germline V CDR1 and CDR2: MGHRA, YSYEKL. The CDR3 is made up of 13 amino acids. V lost 0 bases, J lost 9 bases, and 12 bases lay in between. This CDR3 is CASSQDQPSRQYF. The CDR3, as DNA: TGCGCCAGCAGCCAAGATCAGCCTAGTCGGCAGTACTTC.

The chain combines TRBV4-3 with TRBJ2-3; the D is unclear. V gave up 0 bases and J gave up 4 bases, with 8 bases separating them. The CDR3 has 14 residues. Germline lookup yields CDR1 LGHNA and CDR2 YSLEER. Written as DNA, the CDR3 is TGCGCCAGCAGCCAAGATGGGGTGGCAGATACGCAGTATTTT. It specifies CASSQDGVADTQYF.